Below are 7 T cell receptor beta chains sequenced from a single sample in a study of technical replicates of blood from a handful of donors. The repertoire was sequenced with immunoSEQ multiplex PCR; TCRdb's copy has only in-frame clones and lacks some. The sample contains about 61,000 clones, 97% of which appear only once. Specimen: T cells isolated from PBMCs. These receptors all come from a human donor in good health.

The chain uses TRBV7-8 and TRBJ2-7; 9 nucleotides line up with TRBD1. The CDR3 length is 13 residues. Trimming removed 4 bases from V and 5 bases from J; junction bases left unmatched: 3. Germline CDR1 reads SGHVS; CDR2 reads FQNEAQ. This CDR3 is CASSSDRGDEQYF. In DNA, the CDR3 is TGTGCCAGCAGCTCGGACAGGGGCGACGAGCAGTACTTC.

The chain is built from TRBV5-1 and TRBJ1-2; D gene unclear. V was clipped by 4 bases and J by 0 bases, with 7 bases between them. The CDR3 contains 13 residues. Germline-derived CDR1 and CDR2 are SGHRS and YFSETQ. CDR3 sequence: CASSLTANYGYTF. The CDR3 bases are TGCGCCAGCAGCCTAACTGCTAACTATGGCTACACCTTC.

The CDR3 reads CASSYSRSNYGYTF. In nucleotides, the CDR3 is TGTGCCAGCAGTTACTCGCGGTCTAACTATGGCTACACCTTC. The gene calls are TRBV6-5 and TRBJ1-2, with no clear D. The CDR3 contains 14 residues. Trimming took off 0 bases at V and 0 bases at J, with 5 bases between the two ends. Germline CDR1 MNHEY, CDR2 SVGAGI.

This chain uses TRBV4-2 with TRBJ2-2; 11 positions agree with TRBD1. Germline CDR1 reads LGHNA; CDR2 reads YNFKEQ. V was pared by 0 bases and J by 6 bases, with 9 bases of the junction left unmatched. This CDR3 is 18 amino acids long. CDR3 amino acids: CASSQDASQGQGAGELFF. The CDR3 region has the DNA TGTGCCAGCAGCCAAGACGCCTCCCAGGGACAGGGGGCCGGGGAGCTGTTTTTT.

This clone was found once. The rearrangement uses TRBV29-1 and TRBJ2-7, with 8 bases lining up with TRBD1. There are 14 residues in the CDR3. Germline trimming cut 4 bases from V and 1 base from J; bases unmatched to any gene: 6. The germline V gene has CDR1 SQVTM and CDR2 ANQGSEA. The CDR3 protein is CSVGAGQGSYEQYF. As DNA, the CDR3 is TGCAGCGTTGGGGCCGGACAGGGTTCCTACGAGCAGTACTTC.

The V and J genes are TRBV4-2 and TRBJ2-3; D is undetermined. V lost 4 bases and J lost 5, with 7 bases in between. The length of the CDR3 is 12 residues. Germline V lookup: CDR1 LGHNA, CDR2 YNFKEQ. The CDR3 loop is CASSLTGDTQYF. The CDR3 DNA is TGTGCCAGCAGCCTCACTGGAGATACGCAGTATTTT.

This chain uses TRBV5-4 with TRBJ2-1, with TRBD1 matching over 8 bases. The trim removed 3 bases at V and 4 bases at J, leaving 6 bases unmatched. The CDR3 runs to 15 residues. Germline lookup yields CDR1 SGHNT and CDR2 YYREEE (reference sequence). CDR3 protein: CASSSRTGLYNEQFF. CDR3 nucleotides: TGTGCCAGCAGCTCAAGGACAGGGCTATACAATGAGCAGTTCTTC.